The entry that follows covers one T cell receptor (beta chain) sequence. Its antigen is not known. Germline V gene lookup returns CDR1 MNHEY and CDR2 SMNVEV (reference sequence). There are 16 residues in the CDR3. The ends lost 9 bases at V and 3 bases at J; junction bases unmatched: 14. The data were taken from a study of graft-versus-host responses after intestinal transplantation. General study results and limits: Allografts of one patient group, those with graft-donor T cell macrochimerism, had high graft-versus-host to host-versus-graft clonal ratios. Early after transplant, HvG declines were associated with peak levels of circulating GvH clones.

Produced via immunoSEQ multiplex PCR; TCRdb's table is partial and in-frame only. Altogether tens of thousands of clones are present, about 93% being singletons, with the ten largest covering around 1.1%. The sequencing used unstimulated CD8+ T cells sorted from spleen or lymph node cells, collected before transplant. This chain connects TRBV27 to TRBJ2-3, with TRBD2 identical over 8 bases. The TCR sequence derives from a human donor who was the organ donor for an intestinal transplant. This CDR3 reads CARPSPTSGVTDTQYF. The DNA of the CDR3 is TGTGCCAGACCTTCCCCAACTAGCGGAGTTACAGATACGCAGTATTTT.